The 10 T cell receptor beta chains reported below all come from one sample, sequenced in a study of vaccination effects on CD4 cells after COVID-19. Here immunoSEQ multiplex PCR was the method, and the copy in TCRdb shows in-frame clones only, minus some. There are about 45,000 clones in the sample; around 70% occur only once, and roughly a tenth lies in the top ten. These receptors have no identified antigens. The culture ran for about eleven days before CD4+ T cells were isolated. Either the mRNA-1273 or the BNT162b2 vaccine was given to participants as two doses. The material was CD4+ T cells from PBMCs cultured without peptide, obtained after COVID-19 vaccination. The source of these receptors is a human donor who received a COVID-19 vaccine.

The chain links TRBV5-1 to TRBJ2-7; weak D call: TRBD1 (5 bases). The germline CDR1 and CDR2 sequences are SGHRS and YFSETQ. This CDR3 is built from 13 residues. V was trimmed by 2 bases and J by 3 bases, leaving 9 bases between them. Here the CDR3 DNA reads TGCGCCAGCAGCTTACAGGAAAACTACGAGCAGTACTTC. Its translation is CASSLQENYEQYF.

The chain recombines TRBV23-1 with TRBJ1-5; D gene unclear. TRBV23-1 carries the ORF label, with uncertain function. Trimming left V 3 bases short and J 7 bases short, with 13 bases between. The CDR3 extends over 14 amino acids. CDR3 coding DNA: TGCGCCAGCAGTCATCCCCATTCGCGGCAGCCCCAGCATTTT. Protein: CASSHPHSRQPQHF.

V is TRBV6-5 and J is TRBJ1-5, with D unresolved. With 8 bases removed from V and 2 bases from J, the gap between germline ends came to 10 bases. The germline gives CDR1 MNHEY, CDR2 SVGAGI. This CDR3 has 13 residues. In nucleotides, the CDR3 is TGTGCCAGCCGAGGTGAGGGCAATCAGCCCCAGCATTTT. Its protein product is CASRGEGNQPQHF.

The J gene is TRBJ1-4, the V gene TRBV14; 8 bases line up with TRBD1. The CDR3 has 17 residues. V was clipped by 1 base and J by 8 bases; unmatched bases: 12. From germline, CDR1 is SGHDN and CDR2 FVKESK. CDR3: CASSQGGGQAFWEKLFF. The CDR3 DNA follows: TGTGCCAGCAGCCAAGGAGGGGGACAGGCCTTTTGGGAAAAACTGTTTTTT.

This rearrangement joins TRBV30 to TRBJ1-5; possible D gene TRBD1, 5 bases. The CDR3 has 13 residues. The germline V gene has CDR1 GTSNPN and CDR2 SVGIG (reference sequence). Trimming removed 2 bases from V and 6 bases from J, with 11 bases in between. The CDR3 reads CAWSKGARQPQHF. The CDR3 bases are TGTGCCTGGAGTAAAGGGGCGCGTCAGCCCCAGCATTTT.

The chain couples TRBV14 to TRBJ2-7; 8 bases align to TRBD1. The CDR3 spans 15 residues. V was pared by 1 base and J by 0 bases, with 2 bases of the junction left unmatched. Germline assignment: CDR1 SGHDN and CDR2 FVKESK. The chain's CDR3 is CASSQVGTGSYEQYF. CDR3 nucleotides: TGTGCCAGCAGCCAAGTTGGGACAGGCTCCTACGAGCAGTACTTC.

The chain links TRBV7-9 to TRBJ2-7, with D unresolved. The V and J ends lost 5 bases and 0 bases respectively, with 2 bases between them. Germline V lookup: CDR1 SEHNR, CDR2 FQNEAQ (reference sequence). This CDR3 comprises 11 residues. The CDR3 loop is CASSVSYEQYF. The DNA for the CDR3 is TGTGCCAGCAGCGTCTCCTACGAGCAGTACTTC. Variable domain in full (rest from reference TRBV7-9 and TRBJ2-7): DTGVSQNPRHKITKRGQNVTFRCDPISEHNRLYWYRQTLGQGPEFLTYFQNEAQLEKSRLLSDRFSAERPKGSFSTLEIQRTEQGDSAMYLCASSVSYEQYFGPGTRLTVT.

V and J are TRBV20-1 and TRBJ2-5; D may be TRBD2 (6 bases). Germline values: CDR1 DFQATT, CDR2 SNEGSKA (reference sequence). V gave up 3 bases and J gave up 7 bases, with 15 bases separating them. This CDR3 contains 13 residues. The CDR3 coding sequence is TGCAGTGCTAGTTACGTTATGGAGGGGACCCAGTACTTC. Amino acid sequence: CSASYVMEGTQYF.

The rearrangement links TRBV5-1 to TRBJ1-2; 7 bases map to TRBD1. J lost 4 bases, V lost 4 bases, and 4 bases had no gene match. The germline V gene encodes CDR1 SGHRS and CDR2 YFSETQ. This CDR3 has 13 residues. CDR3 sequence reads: CASSEDRVYGYTF. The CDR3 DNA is TGCGCCAGCAGCGAAGACAGGGTCTATGGCTACACCTTC.

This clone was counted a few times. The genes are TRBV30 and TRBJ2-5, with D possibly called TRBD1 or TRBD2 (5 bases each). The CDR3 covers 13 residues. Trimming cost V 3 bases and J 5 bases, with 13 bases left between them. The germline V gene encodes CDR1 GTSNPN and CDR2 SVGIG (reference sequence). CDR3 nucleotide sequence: TGTGCCTGGAGACCGGGACCCATGGAGACCCAGTACTTC. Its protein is CAWRPGPMETQYF.